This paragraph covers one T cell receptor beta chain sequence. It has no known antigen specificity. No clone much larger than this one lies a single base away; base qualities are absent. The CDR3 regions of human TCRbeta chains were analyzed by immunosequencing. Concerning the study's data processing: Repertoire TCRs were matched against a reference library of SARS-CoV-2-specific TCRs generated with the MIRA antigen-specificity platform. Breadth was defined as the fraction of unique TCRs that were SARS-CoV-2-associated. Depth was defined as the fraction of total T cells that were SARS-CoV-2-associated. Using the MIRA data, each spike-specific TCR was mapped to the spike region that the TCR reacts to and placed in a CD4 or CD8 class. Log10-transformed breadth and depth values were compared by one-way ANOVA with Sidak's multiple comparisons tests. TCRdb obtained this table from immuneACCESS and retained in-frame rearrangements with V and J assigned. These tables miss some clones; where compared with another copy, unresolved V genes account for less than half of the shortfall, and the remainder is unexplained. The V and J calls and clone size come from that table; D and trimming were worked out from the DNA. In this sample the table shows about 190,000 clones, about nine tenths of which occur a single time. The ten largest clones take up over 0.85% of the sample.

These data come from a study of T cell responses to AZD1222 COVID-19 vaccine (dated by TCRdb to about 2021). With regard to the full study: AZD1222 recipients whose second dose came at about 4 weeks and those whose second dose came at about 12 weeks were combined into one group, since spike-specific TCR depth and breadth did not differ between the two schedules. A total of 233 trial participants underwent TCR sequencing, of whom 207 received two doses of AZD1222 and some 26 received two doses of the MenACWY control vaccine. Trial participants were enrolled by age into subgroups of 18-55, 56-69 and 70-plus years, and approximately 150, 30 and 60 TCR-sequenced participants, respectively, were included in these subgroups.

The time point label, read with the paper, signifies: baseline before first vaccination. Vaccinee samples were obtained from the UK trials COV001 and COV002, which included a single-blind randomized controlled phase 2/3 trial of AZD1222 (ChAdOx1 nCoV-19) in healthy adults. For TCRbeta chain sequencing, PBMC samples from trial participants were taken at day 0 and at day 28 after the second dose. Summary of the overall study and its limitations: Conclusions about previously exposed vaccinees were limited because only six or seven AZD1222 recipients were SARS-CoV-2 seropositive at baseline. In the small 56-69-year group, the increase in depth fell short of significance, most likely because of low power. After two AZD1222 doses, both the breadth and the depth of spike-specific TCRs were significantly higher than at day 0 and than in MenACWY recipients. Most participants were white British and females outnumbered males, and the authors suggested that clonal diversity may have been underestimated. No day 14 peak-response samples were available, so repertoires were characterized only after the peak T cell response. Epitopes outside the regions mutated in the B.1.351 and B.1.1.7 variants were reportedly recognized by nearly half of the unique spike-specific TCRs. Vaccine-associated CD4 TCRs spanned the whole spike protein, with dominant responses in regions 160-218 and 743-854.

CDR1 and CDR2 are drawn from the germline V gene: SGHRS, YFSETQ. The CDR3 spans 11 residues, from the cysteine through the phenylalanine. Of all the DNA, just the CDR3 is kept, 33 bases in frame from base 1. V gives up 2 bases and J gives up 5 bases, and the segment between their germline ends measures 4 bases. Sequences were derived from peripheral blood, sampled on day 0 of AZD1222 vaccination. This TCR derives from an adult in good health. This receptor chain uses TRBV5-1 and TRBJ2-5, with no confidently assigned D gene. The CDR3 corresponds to CASSFTETQYF. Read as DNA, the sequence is TGCGCCAGCAGCTTCACGGAGACCCAGTACTTC.